The 2 T cell receptor beta chains below were found in one sample sequenced in a study of graft-versus-host responses after intestinal transplantation. Generated by immunoSEQ multiplex PCR, the TCRdb table keeps only in-frame clones and is missing some. Among fewer than 100,000 clones listed, around 86% were seen once. This material consisted of PBMCs, taken 255 days after intestinal transplant. Receptors were obtained from a human patient who received an intestinal transplant, so some T cells may come from the graft donor.

The rearrangement joins TRBV11-2 to TRBJ1-2; D gene ambiguous. The CDR3 is 18 amino acids. Deletions cut 0 bases from V and 2 bases from J, with 19 bases between. Germline V gene sequence: CDR1 SGHAT, CDR2 FQNNGV. For the CDR3, the DNA is TGTGCCAGCAGCTTAGATTACGTCGAAGGAGGGCGGAACTATGGCTACACCTTC. This encodes CASSLDYVEGGRNYGYTF. Filled out from reference TRBV11-2 and TRBJ1-2, the complete variable domain reads EAGVAQSPRYKIIEKRQSVAFWCNPISGHATLYWYQQILGQGPKLLIQFQNNGVVDDSQLPKDRFSAERLKGVDSTLKIQPAKLEDSAVYLCASSLDYVEGGRNYGYTFGSGTRLTVV.

This chain joins TRBV6-5 and TRBJ1-4; 9 bases match TRBD1. V was pared by 1 base and J by 8 bases, with 8 bases of the junction left unmatched. CDR3 length: 16 residues. Germline-derived CDR1 and CDR2 are MNHEY and SVGAGI. CDR3 nucleotides: TGTGCCAGCAGTTACTTCCGGACAGGGGAACACGAAAAACTGTTTTTT. Translating gives CASSYFRTGEHEKLFF.